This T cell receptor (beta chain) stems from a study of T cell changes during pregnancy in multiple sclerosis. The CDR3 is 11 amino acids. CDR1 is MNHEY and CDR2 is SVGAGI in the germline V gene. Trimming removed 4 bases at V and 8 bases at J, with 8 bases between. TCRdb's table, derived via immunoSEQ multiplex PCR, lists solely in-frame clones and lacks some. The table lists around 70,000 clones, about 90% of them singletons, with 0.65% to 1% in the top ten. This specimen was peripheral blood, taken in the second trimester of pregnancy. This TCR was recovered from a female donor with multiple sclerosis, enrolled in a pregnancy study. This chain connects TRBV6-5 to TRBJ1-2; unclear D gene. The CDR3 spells CASSSSLGYTF. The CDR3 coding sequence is TGTGCCAGCAGTTCTTCACTAGGCTACACCTTC.